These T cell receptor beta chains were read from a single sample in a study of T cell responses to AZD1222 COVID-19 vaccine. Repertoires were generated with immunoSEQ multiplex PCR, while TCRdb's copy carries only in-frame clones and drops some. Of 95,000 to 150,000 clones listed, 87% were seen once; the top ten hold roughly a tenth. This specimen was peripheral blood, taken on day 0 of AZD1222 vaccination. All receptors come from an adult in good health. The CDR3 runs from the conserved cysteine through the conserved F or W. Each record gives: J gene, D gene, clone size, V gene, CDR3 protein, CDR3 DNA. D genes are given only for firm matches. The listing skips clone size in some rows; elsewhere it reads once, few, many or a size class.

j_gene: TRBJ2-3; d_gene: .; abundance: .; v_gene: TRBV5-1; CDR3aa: CASSLLLSMQYF; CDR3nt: TGCGCCAGCAGCTTGTTACTCTCTATGCAGTATTTT
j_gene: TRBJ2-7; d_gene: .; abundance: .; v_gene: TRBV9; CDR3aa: CASSPRVPNGGEQYF; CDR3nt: TGTGCCAGCAGCCCGAGGGTCCCTAATGGGGGCGAGCAGTACTTC
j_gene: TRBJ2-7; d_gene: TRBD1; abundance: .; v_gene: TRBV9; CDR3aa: CASSDPQGGEQYF; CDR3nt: TGTGCCAGCAGCGACCCACAGGGGGGCGAGCAGTACTTC
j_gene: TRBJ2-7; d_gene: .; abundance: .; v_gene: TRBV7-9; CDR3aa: CASSPVGLPYEQYF; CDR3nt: TGTGCCAGCAGCCCGGTGGGACTGCCCTACGAGCAGTACTTC
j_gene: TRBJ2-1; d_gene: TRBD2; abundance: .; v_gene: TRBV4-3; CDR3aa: CASSQGTSGEGVVNEQFF; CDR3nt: TGCGCCAGCAGCCAGGGGACTAGCGGGGAAGGGGTAGTCAATGAGCAGTTCTTC
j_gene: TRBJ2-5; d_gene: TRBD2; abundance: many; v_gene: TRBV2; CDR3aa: CASSEVAGGPVETQYF; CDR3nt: TGTGCCAGCAGTGAAGTAGCGGGGGGGCCAGTAGAGACCCAGTACTTC
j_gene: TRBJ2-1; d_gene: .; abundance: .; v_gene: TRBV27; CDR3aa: CASSLSLLYNEQFF; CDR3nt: TGTGCCAGCAGTTTATCTCTCCTTTACAATGAGCAGTTCTTC
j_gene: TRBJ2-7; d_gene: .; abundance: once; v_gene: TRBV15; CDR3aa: CATSRDWREQYF; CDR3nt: TGTGCCACCAGCAGAGATTGGCGCGAGCAGTACTTC
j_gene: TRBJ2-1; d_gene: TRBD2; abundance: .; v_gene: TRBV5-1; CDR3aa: CASSLTGGGNEQFF; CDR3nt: TGCGCCAGCAGCTTGACTGGGGGGGGCAATGAGCAGTTCTTC
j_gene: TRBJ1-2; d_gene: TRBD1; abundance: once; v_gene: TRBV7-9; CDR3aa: CASRLGLRTGQKGLNGYTF; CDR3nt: TGTGCCAGCAGGTTGGGGCTAAGGACAGGACAAAAGGGCCTAAATGGCTACACCTTC
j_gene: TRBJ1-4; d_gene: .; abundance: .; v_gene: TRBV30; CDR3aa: CAWSVKGAYEKLFF; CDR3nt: TGTGCCTGGAGTGTAAAGGGAGCCTATGAAAAACTGTTTTTT
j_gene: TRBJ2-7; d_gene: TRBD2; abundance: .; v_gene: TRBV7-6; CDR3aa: CASSAGTSGTYEQYF; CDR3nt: TGTGCCAGCAGCGCCGGGACTAGCGGGACCTACGAGCAGTACTTC
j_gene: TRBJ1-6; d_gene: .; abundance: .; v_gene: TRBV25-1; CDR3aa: CATGQNNSPLHF; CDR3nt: TGTGCCACTGGACAGAATAATTCACCCCTCCACTTT
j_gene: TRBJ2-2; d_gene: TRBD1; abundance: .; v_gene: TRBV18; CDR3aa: CASSPGQGAGELFF; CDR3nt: TGTGCCAGCTCACCAGGACAGGGGGCCGGGGAGCTGTTTTTT
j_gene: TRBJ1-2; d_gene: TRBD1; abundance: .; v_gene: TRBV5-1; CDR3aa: CASSSGQGANYGYTF; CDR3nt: TGCGCCAGCAGCTCGGGACAGGGCGCCAACTATGGCTACACCTTC
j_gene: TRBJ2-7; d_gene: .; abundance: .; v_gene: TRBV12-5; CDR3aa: CASGLVFRGLRPYEQYF; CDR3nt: TGTGCTAGTGGTTTGGTATTCCGGGGCTTACGACCCTACGAGCAGTACTTC
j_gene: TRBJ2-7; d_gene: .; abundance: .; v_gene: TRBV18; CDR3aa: CASSPLRGDYEQYF; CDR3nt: TGTGCCAGCTCACCACTCAGGGGGGACTACGAGCAGTACTTC
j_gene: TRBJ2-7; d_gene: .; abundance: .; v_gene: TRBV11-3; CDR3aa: CASSSRGETYEQYF; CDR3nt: TGTGCCAGCAGCTCGAGGGGGGAGACCTACGAGCAGTACTTC